The present TCR beta chain was sequenced within a study of T cell responses to AZD1222 COVID-19 vaccine. The study, taken as a whole, reports: After the peak T cell response, and only then, were repertoires sampled. Clonal diversity may have been underestimated in mostly white British donors.

The analysis combined second doses at about 4 or about 12 weeks. This clone was observed a single time. What it recognizes is unknown. V gave up 4 bases and J gave up 7 bases, with 19 bases separating them. The CDR3 runs 15 residues. Germline V gene sequence: CDR1 SGDLS, CDR2 YYNGEE. Sequenced by immunoSEQ multiplex PCR; TCRdb stores in-frame clones only, minus some. This table has 150,000 to 200,000 clones, about 91% appearing once. This sequence was found in an adult who received the AZD1222 COVID-19 vaccine. This chain joins TRBV9 and TRBJ2-3; D is undetermined. This specimen consisted of peripheral blood, obtained 28 days after the second AZD1222 dose. The DNA for the CDR3 is TGTGCCAGCAGCTTAACCCCAAGCCTCCGGTATACGCAGTATTTT. Amino acid sequence: CASSLTPSLRYTQYF. The variable domain in full, completed from reference TRBV9 and TRBJ2-3, reads DSGVTQTPKHLITATGQRVTLRCSPRSGDLSVYWYQQSLDQGLQFLIQYYNGEERAKGNILERFSAQQFPDLHSELNLSSLELGDSALYFCASSLTPSLRYTQYFGPGTRLTVL.